This TCR beta chain was identified during a study of blood T cell repertoires in COVID-19. The repertoire was sequenced with immunoSEQ multiplex PCR; TCRdb's copy has only in-frame clones and lacks some. The sample lists approximately 300,000 clones, 85% occurring once. Trimming at V came to 1 base and at J to 8 bases, leaving 6 bases not matched to a gene. CDR3 length: 14 residues. Germline CDR1 reads SEHNR; CDR2 reads FQNEAQ (reference sequence). This sequence was found in a woman under 40 who had been exposed to COVID-19. The sequencing sample was made of PBMCs or T cells enriched from blood (not recorded which). The V gene is TRBV7-9, the J gene TRBJ1-2; 8 positions match TRBD1. In DNA, the CDR3 is TGTGCCAGCAGCTTAGAGGCAGGGGGCGCGGGCTACACCTTC. The encoded protein is CASSLEAGGAGYTF.